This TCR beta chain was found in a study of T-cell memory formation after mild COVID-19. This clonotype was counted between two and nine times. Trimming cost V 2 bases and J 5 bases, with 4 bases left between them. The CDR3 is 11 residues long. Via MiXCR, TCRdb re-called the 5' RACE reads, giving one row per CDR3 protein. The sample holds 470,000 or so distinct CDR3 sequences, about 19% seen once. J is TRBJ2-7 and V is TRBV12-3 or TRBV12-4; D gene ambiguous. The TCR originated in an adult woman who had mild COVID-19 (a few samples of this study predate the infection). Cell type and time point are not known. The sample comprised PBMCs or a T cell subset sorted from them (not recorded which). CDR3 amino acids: CASSLKDEQYF. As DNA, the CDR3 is TGTGCCAGCAGTTTAAAGGACGAGCAGTACTTC.